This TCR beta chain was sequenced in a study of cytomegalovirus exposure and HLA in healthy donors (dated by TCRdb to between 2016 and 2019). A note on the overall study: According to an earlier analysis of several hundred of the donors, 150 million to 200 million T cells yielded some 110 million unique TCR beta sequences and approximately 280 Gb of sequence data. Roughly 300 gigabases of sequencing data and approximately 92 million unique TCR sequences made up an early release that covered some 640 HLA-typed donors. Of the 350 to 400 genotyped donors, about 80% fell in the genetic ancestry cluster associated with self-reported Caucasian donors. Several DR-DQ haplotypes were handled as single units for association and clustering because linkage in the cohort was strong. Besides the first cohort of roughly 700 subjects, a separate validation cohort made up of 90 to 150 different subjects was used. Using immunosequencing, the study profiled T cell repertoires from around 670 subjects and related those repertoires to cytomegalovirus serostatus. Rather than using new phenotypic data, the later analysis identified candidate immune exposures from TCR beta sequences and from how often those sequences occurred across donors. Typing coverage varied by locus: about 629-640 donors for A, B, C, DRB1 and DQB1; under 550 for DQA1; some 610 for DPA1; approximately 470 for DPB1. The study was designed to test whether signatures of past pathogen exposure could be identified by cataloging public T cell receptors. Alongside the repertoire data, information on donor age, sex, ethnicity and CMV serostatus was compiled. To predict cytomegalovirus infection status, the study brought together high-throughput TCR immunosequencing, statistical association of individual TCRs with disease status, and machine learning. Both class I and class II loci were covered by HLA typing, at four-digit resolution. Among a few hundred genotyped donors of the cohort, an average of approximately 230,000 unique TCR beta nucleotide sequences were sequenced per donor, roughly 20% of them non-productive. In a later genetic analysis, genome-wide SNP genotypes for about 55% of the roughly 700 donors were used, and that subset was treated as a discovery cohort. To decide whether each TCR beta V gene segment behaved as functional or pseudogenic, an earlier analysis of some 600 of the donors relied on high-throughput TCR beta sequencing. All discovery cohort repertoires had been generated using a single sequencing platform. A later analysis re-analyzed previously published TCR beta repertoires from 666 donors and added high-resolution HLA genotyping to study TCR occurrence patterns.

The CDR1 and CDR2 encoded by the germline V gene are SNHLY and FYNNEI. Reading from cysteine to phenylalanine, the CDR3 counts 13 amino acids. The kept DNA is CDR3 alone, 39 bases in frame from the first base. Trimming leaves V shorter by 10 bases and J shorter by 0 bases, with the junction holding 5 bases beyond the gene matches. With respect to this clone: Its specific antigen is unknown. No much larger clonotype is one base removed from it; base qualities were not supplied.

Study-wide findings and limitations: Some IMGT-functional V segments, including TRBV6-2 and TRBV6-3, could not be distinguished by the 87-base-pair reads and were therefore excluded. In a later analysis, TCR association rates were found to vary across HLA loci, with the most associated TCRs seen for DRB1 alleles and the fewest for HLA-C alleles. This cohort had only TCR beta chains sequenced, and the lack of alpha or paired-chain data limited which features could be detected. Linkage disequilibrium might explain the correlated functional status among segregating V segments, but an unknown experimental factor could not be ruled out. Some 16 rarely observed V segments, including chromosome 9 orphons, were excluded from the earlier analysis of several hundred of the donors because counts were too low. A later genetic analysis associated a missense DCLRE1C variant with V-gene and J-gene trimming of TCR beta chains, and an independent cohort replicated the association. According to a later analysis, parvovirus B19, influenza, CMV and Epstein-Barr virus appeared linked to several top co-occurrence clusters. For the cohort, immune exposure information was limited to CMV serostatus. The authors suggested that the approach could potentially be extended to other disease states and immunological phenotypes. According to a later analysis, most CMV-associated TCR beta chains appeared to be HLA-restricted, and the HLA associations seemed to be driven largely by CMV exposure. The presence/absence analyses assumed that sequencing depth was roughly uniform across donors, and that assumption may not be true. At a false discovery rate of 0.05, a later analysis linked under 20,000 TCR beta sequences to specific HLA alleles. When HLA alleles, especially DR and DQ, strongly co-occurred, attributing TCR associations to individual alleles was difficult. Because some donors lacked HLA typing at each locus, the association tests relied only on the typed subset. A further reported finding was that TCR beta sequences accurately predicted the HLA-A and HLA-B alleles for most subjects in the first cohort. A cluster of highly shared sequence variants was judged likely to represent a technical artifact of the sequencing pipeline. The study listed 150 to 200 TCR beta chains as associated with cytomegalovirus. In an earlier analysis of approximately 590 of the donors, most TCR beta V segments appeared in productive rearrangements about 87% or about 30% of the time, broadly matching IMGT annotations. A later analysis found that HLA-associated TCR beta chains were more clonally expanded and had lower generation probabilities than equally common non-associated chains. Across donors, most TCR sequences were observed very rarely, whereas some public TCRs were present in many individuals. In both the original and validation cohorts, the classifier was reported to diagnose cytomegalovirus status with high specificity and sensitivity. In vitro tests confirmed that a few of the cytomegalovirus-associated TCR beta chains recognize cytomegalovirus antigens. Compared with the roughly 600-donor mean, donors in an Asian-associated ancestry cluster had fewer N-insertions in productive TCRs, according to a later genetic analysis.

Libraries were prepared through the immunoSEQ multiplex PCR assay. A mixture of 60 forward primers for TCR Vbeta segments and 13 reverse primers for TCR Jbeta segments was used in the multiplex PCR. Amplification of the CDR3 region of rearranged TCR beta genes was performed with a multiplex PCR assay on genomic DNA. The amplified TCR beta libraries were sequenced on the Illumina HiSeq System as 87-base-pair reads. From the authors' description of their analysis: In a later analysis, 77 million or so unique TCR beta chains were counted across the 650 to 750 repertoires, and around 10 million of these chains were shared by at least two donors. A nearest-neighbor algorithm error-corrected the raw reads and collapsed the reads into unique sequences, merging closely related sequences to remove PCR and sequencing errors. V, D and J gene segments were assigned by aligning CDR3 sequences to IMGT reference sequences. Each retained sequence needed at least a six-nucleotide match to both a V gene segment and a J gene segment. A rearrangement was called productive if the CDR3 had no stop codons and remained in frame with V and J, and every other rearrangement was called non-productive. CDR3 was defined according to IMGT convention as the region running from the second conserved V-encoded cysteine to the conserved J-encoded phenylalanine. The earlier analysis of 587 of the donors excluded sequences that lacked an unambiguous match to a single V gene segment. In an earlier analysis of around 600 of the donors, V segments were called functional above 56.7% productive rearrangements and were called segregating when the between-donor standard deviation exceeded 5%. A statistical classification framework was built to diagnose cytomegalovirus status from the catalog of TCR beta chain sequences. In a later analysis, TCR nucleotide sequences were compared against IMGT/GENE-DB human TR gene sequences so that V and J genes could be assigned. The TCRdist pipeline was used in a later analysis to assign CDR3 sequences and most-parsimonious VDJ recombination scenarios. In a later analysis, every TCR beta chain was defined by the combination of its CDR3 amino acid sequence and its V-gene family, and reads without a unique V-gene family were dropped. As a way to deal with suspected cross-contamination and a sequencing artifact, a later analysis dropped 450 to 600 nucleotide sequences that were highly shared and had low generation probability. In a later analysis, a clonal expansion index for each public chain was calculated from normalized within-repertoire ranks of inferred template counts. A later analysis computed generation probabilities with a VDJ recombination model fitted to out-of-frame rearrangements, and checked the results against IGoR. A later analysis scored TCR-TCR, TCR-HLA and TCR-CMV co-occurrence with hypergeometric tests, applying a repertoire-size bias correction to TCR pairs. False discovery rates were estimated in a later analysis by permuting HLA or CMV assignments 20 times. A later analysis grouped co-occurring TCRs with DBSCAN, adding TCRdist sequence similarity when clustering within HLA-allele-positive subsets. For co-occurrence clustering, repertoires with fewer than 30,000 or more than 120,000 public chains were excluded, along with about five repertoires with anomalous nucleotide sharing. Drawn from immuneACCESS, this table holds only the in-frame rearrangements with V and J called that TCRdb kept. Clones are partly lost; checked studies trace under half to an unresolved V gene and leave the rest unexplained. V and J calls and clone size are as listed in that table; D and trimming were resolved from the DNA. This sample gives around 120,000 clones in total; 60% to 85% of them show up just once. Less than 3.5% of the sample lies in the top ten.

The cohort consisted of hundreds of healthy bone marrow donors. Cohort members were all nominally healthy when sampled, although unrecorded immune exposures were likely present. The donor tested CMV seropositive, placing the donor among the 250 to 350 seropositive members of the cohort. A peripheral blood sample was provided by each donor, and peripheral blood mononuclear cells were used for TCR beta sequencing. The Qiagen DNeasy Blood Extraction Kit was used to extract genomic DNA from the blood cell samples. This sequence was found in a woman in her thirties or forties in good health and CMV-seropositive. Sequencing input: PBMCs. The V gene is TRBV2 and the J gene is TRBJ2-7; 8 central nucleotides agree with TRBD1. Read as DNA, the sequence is TGTGCCACCAAGGACAGGGCCTCCTACGAGCAGTACTTC. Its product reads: CATKDRASYEQYF.